This T cell receptor beta chain was obtained from a study of blood T cells in healthy people across ages. They isolated at least 6 million PBMCs from each sample. Points from the study as a whole: With age, beta diversity per million T cells declined roughly linearly, significantly by about 40. Long-lived and aged donors differed, with more naive CD4+ cells and higher diversity in the long-lived.

Trimming cost V 8 bases and J 7 bases, with 14 bases left between them. CDR1 is SGHTA and CDR2 is FQGNSA in the germline V gene. This CDR3 is 13 amino acids long. Of note for this clonotype: Its antigen is as yet unknown.

Then a second PCR, running roughly 6 to 12 cycles, was carried out with a sample-barcoded 5' primer and a J-beta primer mix. TCRdb analysed the 5' RACE reads with MiXCR anew, one entry per CDR3 protein. Of approximately 940,000 distinct CDR3 sequences listed, around 46% are singletons. The sequence was collected from a man in his thirties or forties in good health. The sequenced sample consisted of blood. The chain carries TRBV7-2 and TRBJ1-4; D unclear. The CDR3 bases are TGTGCCAGCGAAAGACAAGGGAGTGAAAAACTGTTTTTT. Amino acids: CASERQGSEKLFF. Supplemented by reference TRBV7-2 and TRBJ1-4, the full variable domain reads GAGVSQSPSNKVTEKGKDVELRCDPISGHTALYWYRQSLGQGLEFLIYFQGNSAPDKSGLPSDRFSAERTGGSVSTLTIQRTQQEDSAVYLCASERQGSEKLFFGSGTQLSVL.